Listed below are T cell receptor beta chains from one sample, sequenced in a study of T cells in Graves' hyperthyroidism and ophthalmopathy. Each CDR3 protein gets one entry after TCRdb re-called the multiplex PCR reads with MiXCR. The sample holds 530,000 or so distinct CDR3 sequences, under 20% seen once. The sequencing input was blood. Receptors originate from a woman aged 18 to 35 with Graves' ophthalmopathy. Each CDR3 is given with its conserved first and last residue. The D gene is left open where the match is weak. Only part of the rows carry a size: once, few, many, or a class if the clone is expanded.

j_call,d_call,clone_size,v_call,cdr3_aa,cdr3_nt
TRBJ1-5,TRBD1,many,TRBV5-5,CASSSSRQGNQPQHF,TGTGCCAGCAGCTCGTCCCGACAGGGGAATCAGCCCCAGCATTTT
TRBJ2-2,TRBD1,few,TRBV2,CASSNDRGITGELFF,TGTGCCAGCAGTAATGACAGGGGGATCACCGGGGAGCTGTTTTTT
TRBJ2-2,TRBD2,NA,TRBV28,CASRTAGFTGELFF,TGTGCCAGCAGAACAGCGGGATTCACCGGGGAGCTGTTTTTT
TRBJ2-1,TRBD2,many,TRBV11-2,CASSLDPQRGGGNEQFF,TGTGCCAGCAGCTTAGATCCCCAGCGGGGGGGCGGTAATGAGCAGTTCTTC
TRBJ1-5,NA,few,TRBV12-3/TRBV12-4,CASSLPEGIGLSQPQHF,TGTGCCAGCAGTCTCCCCGAGGGTATCGGTTTAAGTCAGCCCCAGCATTTT
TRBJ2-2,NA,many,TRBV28,CASRTPGPNTGELFF,TGTGCCAGCAGGACCCCAGGGCCCAACACCGGGGAGCTGTTTTTT
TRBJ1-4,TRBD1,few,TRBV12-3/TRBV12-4,CASRSAGTGFEKLFF,TGTGCCAGCAGGTCCGCCGGGACAGGGTTTGAAAAACTGTTTTTT
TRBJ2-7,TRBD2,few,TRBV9,CASSSGSSGYEQYF,TGTGCCAGCAGCTCTGGGTCTAGCGGCTACGAGCAGTACTTC
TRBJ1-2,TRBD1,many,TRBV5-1,CASSLGTGVGYGYTF,TGCGCCAGCAGCTTGGGGACAGGGGTGGGCTATGGCTACACCTTC
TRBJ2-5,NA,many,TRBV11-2,CASNSHDQRKETQYF,TGTGCCAGCAACTCTCACGACCAAAGAAAAGAGACCCAGTACTTC
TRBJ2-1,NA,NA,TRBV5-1,CASSLGRSTSSYNEQFF,TGCGCCAGCAGCTTAGGACGGTCAACGAGCTCCTACAATGAGCAGTTCTTC
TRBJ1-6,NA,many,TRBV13,CASSSRRQGDNSPLHF,TGTGCCAGCAGCTCCCGACGGCAGGGAGATAATTCACCCCTCCACTTT
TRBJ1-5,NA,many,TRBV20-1,CSAGREPQPQHF,TGCAGTGCCGGCCGTGAGCCTCAGCCCCAGCATTTT
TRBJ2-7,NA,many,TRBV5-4,CASREDRGSPHEQYF,TGTGCCAGCAGGGAGGACCGCGGAAGCCCCCACGAGCAGTACTTC
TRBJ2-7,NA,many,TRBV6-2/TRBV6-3,CASSYSTVYEQYF,TGTGCCAGCAGTTACTCAACAGTCTACGAGCAGTACTTC
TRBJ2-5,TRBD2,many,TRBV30,CAWKRTGGWETQYF,TGTGCCTGGAAAAGGACGGGAGGATGGGAGACCCAGTACTTC
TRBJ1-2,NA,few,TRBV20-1,CSARQLNYGYTF,TGCAGTGCTAGGCAACTTAACTATGGCTACACCTTC
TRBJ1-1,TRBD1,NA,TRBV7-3,CASSLDRDGEAFF,TGTGCCAGCAGCTTAGACAGGGATGGTGAAGCTTTCTTT
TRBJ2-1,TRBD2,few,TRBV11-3,CASSFGGGFYNEQFF,TGTGCCAGCAGCTTTGGGGGGGGATTCTACAATGAGCAGTTCTTC
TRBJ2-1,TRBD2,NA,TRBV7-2,CASSPASGTYNEQFF,TGTGCCAGCAGCCCGGCTAGCGGGACCTACAATGAGCAGTTCTTC
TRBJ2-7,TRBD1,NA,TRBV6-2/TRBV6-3,CASSYSMDRAHEQYF,TGTGCCAGCAGTTACTCGATGGACAGGGCACACGAGCAGTACTTC
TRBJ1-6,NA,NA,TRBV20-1,CSASGGINSPLHF,TGCAGTGCTAGTGGGGGGATAAATTCACCCCTCCACTTT
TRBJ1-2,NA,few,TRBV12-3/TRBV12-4,CASSPPGDNYGYTF,TGTGCCAGCTCCCCTCCGGGAGACAACTATGGCTACACCTTC